The clone carrying this T cell receptor beta chain has a count of ten or more. Its antigen remains unknown. Specified time point: persistent/refractory GD, antithyroid drugs over 5 years with positive TRAb. With RNA extracted from PBMCs as input, the TCR library was made. Roughly 9 milliliters of peripheral blood were drawn into EDTA tubes. The germline CDR1 and CDR2 sequences are SGHAT and FQNNGV. The CDR3 length is 16 residues. V was pared by 5 bases and J by 1 base, with 17 bases between. CDR3-region Arm-PCR and iRepertoire HTBI primers produced the TCR beta libraries. TCRdb re-called the multiplex PCR reads through MiXCR, storing one row per CDR3 protein. This sample has about 470,000 distinct CDR3 sequences, with around 21% found just once. The entry originates in a study of regulatory T cells in long-lasting Graves disease. The overall study: Positivity for TSH receptor antibodies plus over 5 years of antithyroid drugs meant persistent Graves' disease. Study-level points and caveats: Authors noted too few samples as a limitation.

This sequence originates from a female donor with Graves disease. The sequenced sample was peripheral blood mononuclear cells (PBMCs), obtained when the disease was refractory, from a patient treated with antithyroid drugs. The J gene is TRBJ1-1, the V gene TRBV11-2, with a weak D call TRBD1 (5 bases). For the CDR3, the DNA is TGTGCCAGCAGCGACACTCCGGGACTGGGGAACACTGAAGCTTTCTTT. This codes for CASSDTPGLGNTEAFF. Based on the CDR3 plus reference TRBV11-2 and TRBJ1-1, the full variable domain is EAGVAQSPRYKIIEKRQSVAFWCNPISGHATLYWYQQILGQGPKLLIQFQNNGVVDDSQLPKDRFSAERLKGVDSTLKIQPAKLEDSAVYLCASSDTPGLGNTEAFFGQGTRLTVV.